A single T cell receptor (beta chain) is shown here with its context. The data were obtained in a study of shared clonotypes between healthy human individuals. At deep level, the assay was performed. Generated by immunoSEQ multiplex PCR, the TCRdb table keeps only in-frame clones and is missing some. Of around 1.5 million clones in the sample, 98% were seen once. CDR1 SGHDN and CDR2 FVKESK come from the germline V gene. V lost 1 base, J lost 4 bases, and 11 bases lay in between. The CDR3 length is 15 residues. The TCR was taken from a man aged 25-40 years in good health. The sequenced sample was naive CD4+ T cells sorted from blood. Described subset: CD45RA+ positively selected. The chain couples TRBV14 to TRBJ2-1, with D possibly matching TRBD2 (6 bases). CDR3: CASSQAAGIYNEQFF. In DNA form, the CDR3 reads TGTGCCAGCAGCCAAGCGGCGGGGATTTACAATGAGCAGTTCTTC.